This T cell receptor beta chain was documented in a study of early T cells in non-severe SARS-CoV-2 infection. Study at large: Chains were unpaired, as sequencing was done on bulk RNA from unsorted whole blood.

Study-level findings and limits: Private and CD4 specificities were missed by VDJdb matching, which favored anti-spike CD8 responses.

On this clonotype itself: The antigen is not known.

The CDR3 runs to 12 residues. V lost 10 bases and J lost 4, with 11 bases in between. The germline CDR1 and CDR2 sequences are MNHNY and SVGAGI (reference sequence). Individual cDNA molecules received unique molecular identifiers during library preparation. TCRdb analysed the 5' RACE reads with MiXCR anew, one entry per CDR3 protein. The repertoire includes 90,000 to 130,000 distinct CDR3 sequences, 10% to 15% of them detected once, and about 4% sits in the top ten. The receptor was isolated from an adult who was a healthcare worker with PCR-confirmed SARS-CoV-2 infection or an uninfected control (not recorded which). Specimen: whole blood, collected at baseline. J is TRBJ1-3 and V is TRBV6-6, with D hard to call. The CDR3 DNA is TGTGCCACTTCGTCCCCAGGAAACACCATATATTTT. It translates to CATSSPGNTIYF.